Listed below are T cell receptor beta chains from one sample, sequenced in a study of shared clonotypes between healthy human individuals. Measured with immunoSEQ multiplex PCR; TCRdb has only the in-frame clones, and not every one. The sample consists of over 2,000,000 clones, approximately 92% of them appearing once. Input material: naive CD8+ T cells from PBMCs. The source of these receptors is a man between 18 and 35 years old in good health. Some clones in this sample may be carry-over from other donors' samples. Each CDR3 is given with its conserved first and last residue. D genes are given only for firm matches. The size of a clone is reported for some rows only, either as once, few or many, or as a class for expanded clones.

J gene | D gene | V gene | clone size | CDR3 protein | CDR3 DNA
TRBJ2-1 | - | TRBV11-3 | - | CASSPRGGISYNEQFF | TGTGCCAGCAGCCCTCGAGGCGGGATCTCCTACAATGAGCAGTTCTTC
TRBJ2-1 | - | TRBV25-1 | - | CASSQGRLNEQFF | TGTGCCAGCAGTCAGGGAAGGTTGAATGAGCAGTTCTTC
TRBJ1-1 | - | TRBV7-8 | - | CASSLAEGEIEAFF | TGTGCCAGCAGCTTAGCGGAAGGGGAAATTGAAGCTTTCTTT
TRBJ2-7 | - | TRBV7-9 | - | CASSFSKGSEQYF | TGTGCCAGCAGCTTTTCTAAGGGATCCGAGCAGTACTTC
TRBJ2-7 | - | TRBV2 | once | CASSEPVARASAYEQYF | TGTGCCAGCAGTGAACCAGTCGCGAGGGCCTCTGCCTACGAGCAGTACTTC
TRBJ2-7 | - | TRBV27 | once | CASSLRLETHEQYF | TGTGCCAGCAGTTTAAGGCTAGAGACCCACGAGCAGTACTTC
TRBJ1-5 | - | TRBV21-1 | once | CASSWGGNQPQHF | TGTGCCAGCAGCTGGGGAGGGAATCAGCCCCAGCATTTT
TRBJ2-7 | TRBD1 | TRBV9 | once | CASSSRTGANYEQYF | TGTGCCAGCAGCTCCCGGACAGGAGCGAACTACGAGCAGTACTTC
TRBJ1-2 | - | TRBV2 | - | CASSGTTGRDGYTF | TGTGCCAGCAGCGGTACTACAGGGCGGGATGGCTACACCTTC
TRBJ1-2 | TRBD1 | TRBV19 | - | CATEAGGSPFGYGYTF | TGTGCCACCGAGGCAGGGGGGAGTCCTTTCGGCTATGGCTACACCTTC
TRBJ2-7 | TRBD2 | TRBV6-5 | - | CASSLRAGATSYEQYF | TGTGCCAGCAGTTTGAGAGCGGGAGCAACCTCCTACGAGCAGTACTTC
TRBJ1-5 | - | TRBV19 | - | CASSPYSMGNQPQHF | TGTGCCAGTAGTCCCTACAGTATGGGCAATCAGCCCCAGCATTTT
TRBJ2-5 | - | TRBV18 | - | CASSPLGQETQYF | TGTGCCAGCTCACCACTGGGCCAAGAGACCCAGTACTTC
TRBJ2-7 | TRBD1 | TRBV10-3 | - | CAISELRQGVYEQYF | TGTGCCATCAGTGAGTTGAGACAGGGCGTATACGAGCAGTACTTC
TRBJ2-2 | - | TRBV7-9 | few | CASSSYTGELFF | TGTGCCAGCAGCTCGTACACCGGGGAGCTGTTTTTT
TRBJ2-6 | - | TRBV6-4 | - | CASSDSIRRGSGANVLTF | TGTGCCAGCAGTGACTCGATCCGAAGGGGCTCTGGGGCCAACGTCCTGACTTTC